This T cell receptor beta chain was sequenced in a study of blood T cells in healthy people across ages (dated by TCRdb to about 2015). Some background on the complete study: In model experiments, template switching captured roughly one uniquely barcoded TCR beta cDNA molecule for every two T cells. To track age-related changes in TCR beta repertoire diversity, the study relied on deep sequencing normalized with unique cDNA molecular identifiers. To avoid experimental bias, donors of different ages were distributed randomly across sequencing lanes. The study analyzed two additional independent replicas of 1 million unique cDNA reads from the same blood draw for two donors, one aged 18 to 29 and one aged 80 or older. Donors were grouped into four age groups: young (average approximately 15 years), middle-aged (39), aged (62) and long-lived (just over 80).

Systemically healthy Caucasian individuals from Russia, over 30 in total and aged about 6 to 100 years, were included as donors. Around 10 milliliters of peripheral blood were drawn from each donor into EDTA-treated Vacutainer tubes. Ficoll-Paque density-gradient centrifugation was used to isolate PBMCs, with at least 6 million per sample. Trizol reagent was used to extract total RNA from the PBMCs, yielding at least 5.5 micrograms per sample. For every donor, flow cytometry on a PBMC aliquot measured the percentage of naive CD45RAhigh/CD27high T cells. Findings and caveats that apply to the study as a whole: The percentage of naive T cells measured by flow cytometry correlated strongly with observed TCR beta diversity. Because donor CMV infection status was unknown, age-related changes in expanded clonotypes were potentially confounded. The long-lived group showed more naive CD4+ T cells, fewer expanded clones and increased TCR diversity than the aged group, suggesting age selection. Since profiling was done on bulk unsorted PBMCs, naive and antigen-experienced compartments could not be conclusively compared. Estimates of total diversity based on one million sequenced T cells were regarded as lower bounds and as underestimates. As age increased, observed TCR beta diversity per million T cells dropped in a roughly linear way, and a significant reduction was already evident by age 40.

Library method: 5' RACE. Sequencing relied on an Illumina HiSeq 2500. A second PCR of about 6 to 11 cycles was run with a J-beta primer mix and a sample-barcoded 5' primer. A unique molecular identifier was introduced onto each TCR beta cDNA molecule by a template-switch 5' adaptor carrying 12 random nucleotides. Each sample yielded at least 3 million CDR3-containing paired-end reads. First-strand cDNA synthesis was performed from all RNA using the Mint cDNA synthesis kit, with priming by a TRBC-specific oligonucleotide. Following uracil-DNA glycosylase treatment, a first 18-cycle PCR with universal primers M1SS and BC2_uni_R was performed on all cDNA. On the authors' methods: For normalization, 1 million high-quality reads, each with a distinct molecular identifier, were randomly selected from each sample. Instead of being binned into consensus sequences, reads that shared molecular identifiers were thrown out. CDR3 identification, clonotype clustering and error correction used MiTCR with a Q25 quality threshold and the strictest error-elimination algorithm. A nonparametric unseen species model using Euler transformation provided a lower-bound estimate of total TCR beta diversity. Through fastp at Q25 and MiXCR, TCRdb rebuilt clones from the public reads, retaining in-frame beta chains. Each record represents a unique CDR3 protein, reported with the most common genes and DNA among its rows. For this entry, the V and J calls and clone size follow TCRdb and not the study's own pipeline. Recorded for this sample are approximately 1.5 million distinct CDR3 sequences; roughly 43% of them occurred a single time. The ten biggest clones cover under 5% of the sample.

V lost 7 bases and J lost 7 bases, and the count of bases not matched to a germline gene is 14. The germline V gene encodes CDR1 SQVTM and CDR2 ANQGSEA. The CDR3 spans 14 residues, from the cysteine through the phenylalanine. CDR3 DNA is the only sequence kept; it has 42 bases, read in frame from the first base. This clonotype was seen once. Its antigen target is currently unknown. No clone much larger than this one lies a single base away; base qualities are absent. The chain uses TRBV29-1 and TRBJ1-2; 8 of the junction bases match TRBD1. This TCR was recovered from a young woman in good health. The material sequenced was blood. CDR3 protein: CSAVGQGPLGGYTF. The DNA sequence is TGCAGCGCCGTAGGACAGGGCCCTCTAGGTGGCTACACCTTC.